Presented here are 3 T cell receptor beta chains from one specimen sequenced in a study of cytomegalovirus exposure and HLA in healthy donors. PCR used 60 Vbeta primers and 13 Jbeta primers. Sequencing was performed with immunoSEQ multiplex PCR; in TCRdb, only in-frame clones are kept and a portion is missing. Among tens of thousands of clones listed, around 80% were seen once. Sequencing input: PBMCs. The receptor source for this set is a man aged 18-30 years in good health and CMV-seronegative.

Comments on this clone: A read error may account for a junction end that differs from germline. Other DNA sequences within the sample encode an identical CDR3. The rearrangement joins TRBV6-5 to TRBJ1-6; D may be TRBD1 (6 bases). Germline CDR1 reads MNHEY; CDR2 reads SVGAGI. CDR3 length equals 15 residues. The CDR3 region is CASRDRNLYNSPLHF. The CDR3 DNA reads as TGTGCCAGCAGAGACAGGAACCTTTATAATTCCCCCCTCCACTTT.

The chain combines TRBV6-1 with TRBJ1-5, with 7 positions matching TRBD1. The CDR3 contains 15 residues. J lost 2 bases, V lost 5 bases, and 6 bases had no gene match. Germline V gives CDR1 MNHNS, CDR2 SASEGT. The CDR3 DNA follows: TGTGCCAGCAGTCGGGACAGAGCGGGCAATCAGCCCCAGCATTTT. Protein sequence: CASSRDRAGNQPQHF.

This clone was detected a few times. The rearrangement joins TRBV5-4 to TRBJ2-3; 9 nucleotides align to TRBD1. This CDR3 comprises 14 residues. V was clipped by 5 bases and J by 3 bases; unmatched bases: 4. Germline assignment: CDR1 SGHNT and CDR2 YYREEE (reference sequence). Here the CDR3 reads CASRWDRDTDTQYF. The DNA of the CDR3 is TGTGCCAGCAGATGGGACAGGGATACAGATACGCAGTATTTT.